These 9 T cell receptor beta chains share one sample of origin, sequenced in a study of T cell responses to AZD1222 COVID-19 vaccine. Produced via immunoSEQ multiplex PCR; TCRdb's table is partial and in-frame only. The profile shows 150,000 to 200,000 clones, 70% to 90% of them singletons. The material sequenced was peripheral blood, taken 28 days after the second AZD1222 dose. Every receptor here comes from an adult who received the AZD1222 COVID-19 vaccine.

The chain couples TRBV27 to TRBJ2-7; D gene unclear. Germline CDR1 is MNHEY and CDR2 is SMNVEV (reference sequence). Trimming shortened V by 6 bases and J by 2 bases, and 11 bases separated the two germline ends. The CDR3 runs 13 residues. As DNA, the CDR3 is TGTGCCAGCAGCGTGAAGGAAACCTACGAGCAGTACTTC. Protein sequence: CASSVKETYEQYF.

The rearrangement joins TRBV5-8 to TRBJ1-5; D is possibly TRBD1 (5 bases). CDR3 length: 16 residues. V was trimmed by 4 bases and J by 5 bases, leaving 19 bases between them. Germline V gene data show CDR1 as SGHTS and CDR2 as YDEGEE. The CDR3 DNA reads TGTGCCAGCAGCGCTGGGAGTGGCAGGGTAGATCAGCCCCAGCATTTT. Protein product: CASSAGSGRVDQPQHF.

The rearrangement links TRBV3-1 (or the pseudogene TRBV3-2) to TRBJ1-1; D remains unclear. The CDR3 length is 12 residues. V was cut by 0 bases and J by 13 bases, with 12 bases left in between. In germline, CDR1 is LGHDT, CDR2 YNNKEL (reference sequence). CDR3 coding DNA: TGTGCCAGCAGCCAAGATTCAGGTCCCATTTTCTTT. It is translated as CASSQDSGPIFF.

V is TRBV5-8 and J is TRBJ1-2; the match to TRBD1 covers 8 bases. V gave up 4 bases and J gave up 4 bases; unmatched junction bases: 6. Germline loops: CDR1 SGHTS, CDR2 YDEGEE. This CDR3 region has 14 residues. The CDR3 here is CASSPGDRGYGYTF. As DNA, the CDR3 is TGTGCCAGCAGCCCAGGCGACAGGGGCTATGGCTACACCTTC.

V and J are TRBV3-1 (or the pseudogene TRBV3-2) and TRBJ2-5; D is undetermined. Looked up from germline, CDR1 is LGHDT and CDR2 is YNNKEL (reference sequence). V was clipped by 1 base and J by 0 bases, with 9 bases between them. This CDR3 spans 15 amino acids. The CDR3 protein is CASSQGVTNQETQYF. CDR3 DNA sequence: TGTGCCAGCAGCCAAGGCGTCACCAACCAAGAGACCCAGTACTTC.

This chain uses TRBV6-5 with TRBJ2-3; TRBD2 aligns across 9 bases. Germline V CDR1 and CDR2: MNHEY, SVGAGI. The CDR3 length is 15 residues. The J segment lost 5 bases and the V segment lost 2 bases, leaving 5 bases of the junction unmatched. The CDR3 sequence: CASSYGGGAGDTQYF. CDR3 coding DNA: TGTGCCAGCAGTTACGGCGGGGGGGCGGGAGATACGCAGTATTTT.

CDR3 DNA sequence: TGTGCCAGCAGCCACTCCGTACCAGAAACTAACTATGGCTACACCTTC. Translated: CASSHSVPETNYGYTF. The V and J genes are TRBV4-2 and TRBJ1-2; D remains ambiguous. V was cut by 3 bases and J by 0 bases, with 14 bases left in between. This CDR3 is built from 16 residues. From germline, CDR1 is LGHNA and CDR2 YNFKEQ.

The V gene is TRBV4-2, the J gene TRBJ2-3; 7 bases fit TRBD2. V lost 4 bases, J lost 10 bases, and 17 bases stayed unmatched. Germline V gene sequence: CDR1 LGHNA, CDR2 YNFKEQ. The CDR3 totals 16 residues. The CDR3: CASSPRGAGAGESQYF. The CDR3 nucleotides read TGTGCCAGCAGCCCGAGAGGCGCGGGAGCTGGAGAATCGCAGTATTTT.

This clone was observed once. CDR3 nucleotides: TGTGCCAGCAGCCCGGTGGGGCAGGGTTACGAGCAGTACTTC. This codes for CASSPVGQGYEQYF. The gene calls are TRBV7-2 and TRBJ2-7; D is perhaps TRBD1 (5 bases). The CDR3 covers 14 residues. V lost 5 bases to trimming and J lost 4 bases, with 15 bases between them. In germline, CDR1 is SGHTA, CDR2 FQGNSA. The full variable domain, its missing parts supplied by reference TRBV7-2 and TRBJ2-7, is GAGVSQSPSNKVTEKGKDVELRCDPISGHTALYWYRQSLGQGLEFLIYFQGNSAPDKSGLPSDRFSAERTGGSVSTLTIQRTQQEDSAVYLCASSPVGQGYEQYFGPGTRLTVT.